This TCR beta chain emerged from a study of T cell responses to AZD1222 COVID-19 vaccine. Assay: immunoSEQ multiplex PCR; the TCRdb copy retains only in-frame clones and omits some. The sample carries about 84,000 clones, approximately 90% recorded once. With 6 bases removed from V and 3 bases from J, the gap between germline ends came to 12 bases. The V gene's germline CDR1 is SGHTA and CDR2 FQGTGA. There are 13 residues in the CDR3. Study-level findings and limits: A mostly white British donor set with more females was recruited, and clonal diversity was possibly underestimated. Repertoire sampling was restricted to post-peak T cell response timepoints. The CD4 TCRs associated with vaccination extended across spike and predominated at 160-218 and 743-854.

This clone showed up just once. Its antigen is currently unknown. This TCR came from an adult who received the AZD1222 COVID-19 vaccine. The sample in question was peripheral blood, obtained 28 days after the second AZD1222 dose. V is TRBV7-3 and J is TRBJ2-7; D is unresolved. CDR3 in DNA: TGTGCCAGCAGTCCGACCTGGGACTACGAGCAGTACTTC. This codes for CASSPTWDYEQYF.